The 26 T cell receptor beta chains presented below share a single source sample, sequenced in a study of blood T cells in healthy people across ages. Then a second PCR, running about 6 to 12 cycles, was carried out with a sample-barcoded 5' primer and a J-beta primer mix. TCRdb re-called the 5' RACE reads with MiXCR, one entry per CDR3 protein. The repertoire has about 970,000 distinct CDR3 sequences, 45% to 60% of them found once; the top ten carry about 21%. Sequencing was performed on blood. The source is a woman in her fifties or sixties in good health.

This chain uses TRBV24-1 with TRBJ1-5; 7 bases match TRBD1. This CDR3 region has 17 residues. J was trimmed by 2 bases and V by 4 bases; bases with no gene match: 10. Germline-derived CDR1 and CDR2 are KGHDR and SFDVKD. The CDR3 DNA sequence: TGTGCCACCAGTGACCCGCAGGGGGTGGGTGGCAATCAGCCCCAGCATTTT. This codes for CATSDPQGVGGNQPQHF.

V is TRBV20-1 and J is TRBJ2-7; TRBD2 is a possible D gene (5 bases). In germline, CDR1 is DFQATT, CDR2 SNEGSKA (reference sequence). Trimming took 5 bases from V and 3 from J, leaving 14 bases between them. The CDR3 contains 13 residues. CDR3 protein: CSAQMRGIYEQYF. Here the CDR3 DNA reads TGCAGTGCTCAGATGCGAGGGATCTACGAGCAGTACTTC.

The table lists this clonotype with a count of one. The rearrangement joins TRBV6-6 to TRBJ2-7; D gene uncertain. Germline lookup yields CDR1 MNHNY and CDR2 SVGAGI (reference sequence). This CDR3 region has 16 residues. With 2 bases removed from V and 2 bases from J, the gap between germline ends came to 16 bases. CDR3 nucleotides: TGTGCCAGCAGTTACCCGGGCGAGGAGCGAGCCTACGAGCAGTACTTC. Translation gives CASSYPGEERAYEQYF.

CDR3 protein: CASSGVLTGTFYEQYF. The CDR3 DNA follows: TGTGCCAGCAGTGGAGTTTTAACAGGGACCTTCTACGAGCAGTACTTC. The V call is TRBV2, the J call TRBJ2-7, with a possible D match to TRBD1 (6 bases). Trimming stripped 4 bases from V and 3 bases from J, with 19 bases between. The V gene's germline CDR1 is SNHLY and CDR2 FYNNEI. The CDR3 consists of 16 residues.

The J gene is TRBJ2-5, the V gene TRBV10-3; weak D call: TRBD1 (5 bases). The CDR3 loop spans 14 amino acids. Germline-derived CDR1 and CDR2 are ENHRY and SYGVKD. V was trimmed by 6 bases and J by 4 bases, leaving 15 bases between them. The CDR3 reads CAISRNGQGETQYF. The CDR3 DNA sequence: TGTGCCATCAGCCGTAACGGCCAGGGAGAGACCCAGTACTTC.

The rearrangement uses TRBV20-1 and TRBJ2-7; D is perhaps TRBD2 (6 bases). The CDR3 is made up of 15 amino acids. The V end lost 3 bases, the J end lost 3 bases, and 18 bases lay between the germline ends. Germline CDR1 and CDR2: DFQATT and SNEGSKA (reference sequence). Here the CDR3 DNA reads TGCAGTGCTAGCAGGTCCGGGAGAGGGATCTACGAGCAGTACTTC. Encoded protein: CSASRSGRGIYEQYF.

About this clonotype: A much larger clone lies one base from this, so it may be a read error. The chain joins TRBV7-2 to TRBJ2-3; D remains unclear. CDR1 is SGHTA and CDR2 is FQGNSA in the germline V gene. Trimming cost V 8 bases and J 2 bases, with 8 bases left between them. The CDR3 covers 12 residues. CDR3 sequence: CASGTHTDTQYF. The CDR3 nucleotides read TGTGCCAGCGGCACCCACACAGATACGCAGTATTTT.

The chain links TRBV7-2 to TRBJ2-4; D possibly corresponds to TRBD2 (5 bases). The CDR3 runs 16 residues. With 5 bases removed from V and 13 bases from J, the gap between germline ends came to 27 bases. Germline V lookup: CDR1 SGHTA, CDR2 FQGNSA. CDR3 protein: CASSPLSETMGYEQYF. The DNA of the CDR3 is TGTGCCAGCAGCCCACTTAGCGAGACCATGGGCTACGAACAGTACTTC.

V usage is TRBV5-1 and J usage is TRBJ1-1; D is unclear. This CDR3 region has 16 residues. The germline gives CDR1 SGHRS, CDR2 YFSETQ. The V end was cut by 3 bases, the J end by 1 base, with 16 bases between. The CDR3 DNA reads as TGCGCCAGCAGCTCGTCGGACGGGCTGGGGAACACTGAAGCTTTCTTT. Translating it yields CASSSSDGLGNTEAFF.

The DNA of the CDR3 is TGCAGCGGGGGCGGGAGAACCTACAATGAGCAGTACTTC. Amino acid sequence: CSGGGRTYNEQYF. The chain has TRBV29-1 and TRBJ2-1; TRBD2 matches at 7 bases. The J call is uncertain, as TRBJ2-7 better fits the DNA end. Germline assignment: CDR1 SQVTM and CDR2 ANQGSEA. The CDR3 is 13 residues long.

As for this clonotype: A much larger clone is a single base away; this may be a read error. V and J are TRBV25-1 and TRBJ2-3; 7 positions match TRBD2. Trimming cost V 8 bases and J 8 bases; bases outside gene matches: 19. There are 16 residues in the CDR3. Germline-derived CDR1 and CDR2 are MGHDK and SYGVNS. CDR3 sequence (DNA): TGTGCCAGCGGAGCTAGCGGAGGATTAGTAAGAGCTACGCAGTATTTT. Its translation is CASGASGGLVRATQYF.

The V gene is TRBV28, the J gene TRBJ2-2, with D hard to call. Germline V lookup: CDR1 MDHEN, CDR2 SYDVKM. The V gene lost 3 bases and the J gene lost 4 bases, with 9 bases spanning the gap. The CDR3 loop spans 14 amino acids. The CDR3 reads CASSFARTTGELFF. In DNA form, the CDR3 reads TGTGCCAGCAGTTTCGCGAGGACCACCGGGGAGCTGTTTTTT.

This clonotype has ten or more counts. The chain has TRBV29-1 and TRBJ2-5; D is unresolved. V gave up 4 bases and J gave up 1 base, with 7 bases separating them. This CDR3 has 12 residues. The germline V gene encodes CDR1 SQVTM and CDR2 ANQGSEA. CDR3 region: CSVGAAQETQYF. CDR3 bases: TGCAGCGTTGGGGCAGCCCAAGAGACCCAGTACTTC.

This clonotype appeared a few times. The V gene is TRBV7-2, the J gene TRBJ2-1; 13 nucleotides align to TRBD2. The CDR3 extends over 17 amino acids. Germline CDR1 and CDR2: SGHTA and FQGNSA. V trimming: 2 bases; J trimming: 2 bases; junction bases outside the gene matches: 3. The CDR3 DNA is TGTGCCAGCAGCTTAAGGGGACTAGCGGGAACCTACAATGAGCAGTTCTTC. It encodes CASSLRGLAGTYNEQFF.

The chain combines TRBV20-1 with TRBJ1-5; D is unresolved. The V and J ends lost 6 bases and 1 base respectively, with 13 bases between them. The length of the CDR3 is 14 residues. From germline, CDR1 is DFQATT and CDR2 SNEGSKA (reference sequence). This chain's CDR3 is CSARHVTSNQPQHF. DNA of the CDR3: TGCAGTGCCAGACACGTTACCAGCAATCAGCCCCAGCATTTT.

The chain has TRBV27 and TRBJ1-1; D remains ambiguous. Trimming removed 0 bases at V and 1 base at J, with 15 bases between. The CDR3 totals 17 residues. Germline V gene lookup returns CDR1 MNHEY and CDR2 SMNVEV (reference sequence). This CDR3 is CASSLSIPRLGNTEAFF. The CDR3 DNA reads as TGTGCCAGCAGTTTATCGATCCCCCGGCTCGGGAACACTGAAGCTTTCTTT.

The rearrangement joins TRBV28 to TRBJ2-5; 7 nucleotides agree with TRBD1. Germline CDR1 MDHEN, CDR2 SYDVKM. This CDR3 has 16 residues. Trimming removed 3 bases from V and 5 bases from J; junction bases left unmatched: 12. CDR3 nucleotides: TGTGCCAGCAGTTTGTGGTCAGGGGGATGGTTGGAGACCCAGTACTTC. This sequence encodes CASSLWSGGWLETQYF.

This CDR3 is CASSLGRTIDTQYF. CDR3 bases: TGTGCCAGCAGCTTAGGAAGAACTATTGATACGCAGTATTTT. The V call is TRBV7-9, the J call TRBJ2-3; no clear D. The CDR3 sequence is 14 residues long. The V gene's germline CDR1 is SEHNR and CDR2 FQNEAQ (reference sequence). V was cut by 1 base and J by 6 bases, with 11 bases left in between.

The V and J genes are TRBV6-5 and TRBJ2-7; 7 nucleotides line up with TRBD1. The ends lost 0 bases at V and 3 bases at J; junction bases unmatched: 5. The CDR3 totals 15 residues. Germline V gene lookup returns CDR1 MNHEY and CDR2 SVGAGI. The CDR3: CASSYSNRGSYEQYF. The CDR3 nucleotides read TGTGCCAGCAGTTACTCCAACAGGGGAAGCTACGAGCAGTACTTC.

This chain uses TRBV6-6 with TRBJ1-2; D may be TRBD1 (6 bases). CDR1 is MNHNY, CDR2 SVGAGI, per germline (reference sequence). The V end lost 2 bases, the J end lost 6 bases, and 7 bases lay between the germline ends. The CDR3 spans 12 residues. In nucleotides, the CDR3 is TGTGCCAGCAGTTACCGACAGGATGGCTACACCTTC. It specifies CASSYRQDGYTF.

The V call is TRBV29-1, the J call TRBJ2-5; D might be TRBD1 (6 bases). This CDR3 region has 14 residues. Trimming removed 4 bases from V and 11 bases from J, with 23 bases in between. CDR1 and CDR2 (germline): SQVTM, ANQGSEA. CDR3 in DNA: TGCAGCGTTGTGCGTCAGGGGTCACGGAATGAGCAGTACTTC. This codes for CSVVRQGSRNEQYF.

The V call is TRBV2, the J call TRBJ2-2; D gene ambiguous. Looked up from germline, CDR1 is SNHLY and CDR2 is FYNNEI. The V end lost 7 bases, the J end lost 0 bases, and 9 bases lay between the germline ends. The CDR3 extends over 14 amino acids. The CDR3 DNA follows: TGTGCCAGCAAGACCGCATCGAACACCGGGGAGCTGTTTTTT. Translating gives CASKTASNTGELFF.

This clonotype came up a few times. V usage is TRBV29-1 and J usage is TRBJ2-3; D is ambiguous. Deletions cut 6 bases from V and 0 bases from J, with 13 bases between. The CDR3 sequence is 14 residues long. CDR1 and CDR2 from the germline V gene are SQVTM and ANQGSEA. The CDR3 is CSVTPTTSTDTQYF. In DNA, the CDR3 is TGCAGCGTAACCCCGACCACTAGCACAGATACGCAGTATTTT.

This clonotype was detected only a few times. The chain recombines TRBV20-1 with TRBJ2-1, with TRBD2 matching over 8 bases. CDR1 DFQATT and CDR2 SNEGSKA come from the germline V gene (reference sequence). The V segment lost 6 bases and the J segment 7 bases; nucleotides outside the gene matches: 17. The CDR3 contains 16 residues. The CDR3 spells CSATARIGSGMNEQFF. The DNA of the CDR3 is TGCAGTGCCACCGCCCGTATTGGTAGCGGGATGAATGAGCAGTTCTTC.

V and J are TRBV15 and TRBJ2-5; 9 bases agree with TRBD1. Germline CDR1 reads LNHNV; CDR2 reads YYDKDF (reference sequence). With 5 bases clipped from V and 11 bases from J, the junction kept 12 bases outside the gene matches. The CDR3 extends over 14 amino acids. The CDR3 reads CATSPGTGYNEQYF. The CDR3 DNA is TGTGCCACCAGCCCAGGGACAGGGTACAATGAGCAGTACTTC.

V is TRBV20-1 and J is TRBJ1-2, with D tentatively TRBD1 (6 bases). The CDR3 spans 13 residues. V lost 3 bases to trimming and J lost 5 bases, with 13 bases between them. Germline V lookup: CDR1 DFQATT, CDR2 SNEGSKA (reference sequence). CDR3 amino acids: CSARSGRGYGYTF. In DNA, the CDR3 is TGCAGTGCTAGGAGTGGGAGGGGGTATGGCTACACCTTC.